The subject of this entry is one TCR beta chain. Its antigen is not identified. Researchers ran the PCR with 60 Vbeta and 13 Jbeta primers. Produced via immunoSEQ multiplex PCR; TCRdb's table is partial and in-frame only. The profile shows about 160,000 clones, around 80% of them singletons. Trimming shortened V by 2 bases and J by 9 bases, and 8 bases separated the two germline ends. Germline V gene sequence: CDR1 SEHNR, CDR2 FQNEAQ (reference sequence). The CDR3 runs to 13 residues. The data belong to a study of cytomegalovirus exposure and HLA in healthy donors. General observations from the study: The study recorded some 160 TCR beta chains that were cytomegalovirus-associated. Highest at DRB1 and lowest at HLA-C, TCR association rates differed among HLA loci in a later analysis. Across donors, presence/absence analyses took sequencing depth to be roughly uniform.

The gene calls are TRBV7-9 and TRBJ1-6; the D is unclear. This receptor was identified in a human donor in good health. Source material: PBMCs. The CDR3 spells CASSLISGSPLHF. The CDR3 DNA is TGTGCCAGCAGCTTAATTTCCGGTTCACCCCTCCACTTT.